This T cell receptor (beta chain) is drawn from a study of CD8+ T cells in alopecia areata. Turning to the study itself: For 6 to 18 months, tofacitinib was taken, and 6 months off drug followed.

Treatment here: oral pan-JAK inhibitor, 5-10 mg twice daily. V trimming: 0 bases; J trimming: 4 bases; junction bases outside the gene matches: 7. The CDR3 length is 16 residues. Germline-derived CDR1 and CDR2 are SGHRS and YFSETQ. Remarks on this clone: The target antigen is unknown.

Notes on the study in general: Scalp and blood samples kept many expanded lesional clones throughout tofacitinib.

Once RNA had been extracted, it was reverse transcribed into cDNA to act as the sequencing template. Sequenced by immunoSEQ multiplex PCR; TCRdb stores in-frame clones only, minus some. This sample yields around 170,000 clones, of which 40% to 65% are seen a single time; over 9.5% belongs to the top ten. V is TRBV5-1 and J is TRBJ2-1; TRBD1 agrees at 7 bases. This TCR was sampled from a human donor with alopecia areata. The sample in question was CD8+ T cells sorted from blood, obtained at approximately week 52, from a patient treated with tofacitinib. CDR3 in amino acids: CASSLGDSRGYNEQFF. The DNA of the CDR3 is TGCGCCAGCAGCTTGGGGGACAGTCGAGGGTACAATGAGCAGTTCTTC.